The T cell receptor (beta chain) described here comes from a study of blood T cell repertoires in COVID-19 (dated by TCRdb to 2019 to 2021). For the wider study: Samples from collaborators originated in the United States, Italy and Spain and spanned both the acute and convalescent phases of COVID-19. The material from the prospective study consisted of cDNA or gDNA derived from T cells, B-cell-depleted T cells, or PBMCs. Subjects who had been exposed to COVID-19, were actively infected with it, or had recovered from it provided the deeply sampled blood TCRbeta repertoires that made up the dataset. The repertoires were released in a freely available public database intended as a resource for research on the immune response to SARS-CoV-2. Samples came from the ongoing ImmuneRACE study (first 160 participants) plus 1,254 subjects from 6 global collaborators. Nearly every sample came with metadata listing a de-identified subject ID, COVID-19 status, age in years and sex. Where available, HLA class I and class II types were taken from metadata supplied by the sample provider and were not determined by assay-based typing. Beyond this particular receptor, the publication reports: The amount of clinical and demographic metadata varied by source and participant and was provided uncurated.

The immunoSEQ Assay, a bias-controlled multiplex PCR, was used to amplify TCRbeta CDR3 regions from genomic DNA. Per the source publication's procedure: The number of nucleated cells in each sample was estimated from the amplification of reference gene primers within the assay. To quantify the absolute abundance of each unique TCRbeta CDR3 rearrangement, sequence reads were collapsed and filtered. For each sample, productive Simpson clonality was calculated as the square root of Simpson's diversity index across productive rearrangements. As stored in TCRdb, this immuneACCESS dataset retains in-frame rearrangements with V and J assigned. A fraction of the clones does not appear; measured against another copy, unresolved V genes explain less than half of the discrepancy, and the remainder lacks a known reason. V and J calls and clone size are given by that table; D and trimming were obtained from the DNA. The sample contains around 60,000 clones, about 78% of them found a single time. The top ten clonotypes cover less than 25% of the sample.

V loses 3 bases, J loses 1 base, and the germline ends lie 5 bases apart. The CDR3 numbers 12 residues from cysteine through phenylalanine. Kept here is only the CDR3 DNA, which spans 36 bases and is read in frame from base 1. From the germline V gene, CDR1 is SGHRS and CDR2 is YFSETQ. The collaborating institutions used their own protocols to collect whole blood in K2EDTA tubes. For TCRbeta analysis, collaborators shipped samples in one of three forms: frozen whole blood, isolated PBMCs, or DNA extracted from either of those sample types. Note on this clone: What this receptor recognizes is not known. Within one base of it there is no much larger clone, and no base qualities were kept.

This TCR came from an elderly man with active or convalescent COVID-19. The rearrangement joined TRBV5-1 to TRBJ2-7; the D gene remains uncertain. Sequenced sample: peripheral blood. The CDR3: CASSSQSYEQYF. In nucleotide form, the sequence is TGCGCCAGCAGCTCACAATCCTACGAGCAGTACTTC.